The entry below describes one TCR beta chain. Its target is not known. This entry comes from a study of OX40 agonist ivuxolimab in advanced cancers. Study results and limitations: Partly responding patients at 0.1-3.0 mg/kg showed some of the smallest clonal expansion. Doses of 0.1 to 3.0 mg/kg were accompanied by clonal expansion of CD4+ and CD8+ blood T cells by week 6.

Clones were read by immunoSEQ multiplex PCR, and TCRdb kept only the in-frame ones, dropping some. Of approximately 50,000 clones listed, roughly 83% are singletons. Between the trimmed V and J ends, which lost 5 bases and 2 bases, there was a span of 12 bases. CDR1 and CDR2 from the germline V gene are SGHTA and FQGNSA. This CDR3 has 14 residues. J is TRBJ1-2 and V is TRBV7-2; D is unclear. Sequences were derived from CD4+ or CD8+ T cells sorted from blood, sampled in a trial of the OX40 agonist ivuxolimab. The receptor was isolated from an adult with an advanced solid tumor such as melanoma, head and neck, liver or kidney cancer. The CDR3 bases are TGTGCCAGCAGCGCGGGGTCGGAAAACTATGGCTACACCTTC. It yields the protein CASSAGSENYGYTF.